The 3 T cell receptor beta chains presented below share a single source sample, sequenced in a study of OX40 agonist ivuxolimab in advanced cancers. Produced via immunoSEQ multiplex PCR; TCRdb's table is partial and in-frame only. The sample has tens of thousands of clones, roughly 89% seen once. The input for sequencing was CD4+ or CD8+ T cells sorted from blood, taken in a trial of the OX40 agonist ivuxolimab. These receptor sequences come from an adult with an advanced solid tumor such as melanoma, head and neck, liver or kidney cancer.

DNA of the CDR3: TGTGCCAGCAGCTTATCCAGCAAAGAGACCCAGTACTTC. It translates to CASSLSSKETQYF. The chain uses TRBV7-9 and TRBJ2-5; unclear D gene. CDR1 and CDR2 (germline): SEHNR, FQNEAQ (reference sequence). This CDR3 has 13 amino acids. V lost 2 bases and J 3 bases, leaving 7 bases between the germline ends. The full variable domain, with the rest looked up from reference TRBV7-9 and TRBJ2-5, is DTGVSQNPRHKITKRGQNVTFRCDPISEHNRLYWYRQTLGQGPEFLTYFQNEAQLEKSRLLSDRFSAERPKGSFSTLEIQRTEQGDSAMYLCASSLSSKETQYFGPGTRLLVL.

This sequence joins TRBV29-1 and TRBJ2-5; D not resolved. This CDR3 is built from 12 residues. CDR1 and CDR2 from the germline V gene are SQVTM and ANQGSEA. Trimming stripped 2 bases from V and 7 bases from J, with 11 bases between. The CDR3 sequence is CSVEHVAGTQYF. DNA of the CDR3: TGCAGCGTTGAACACGTTGCCGGGACCCAGTACTTC.

The V call is TRBV6-5, the J call TRBJ2-7; no firm D call. The V end lost 0 bases, the J end lost 3 bases, and 12 bases lay between the germline ends. The CDR3 spans 15 residues. The germline V gene encodes CDR1 MNHEY and CDR2 SVGAGI. The CDR3 loop is CASSYSVGSGYEQYF. DNA for the CDR3: TGTGCCAGCAGTTACTCCGTGGGATCTGGCTACGAGCAGTACTTC.